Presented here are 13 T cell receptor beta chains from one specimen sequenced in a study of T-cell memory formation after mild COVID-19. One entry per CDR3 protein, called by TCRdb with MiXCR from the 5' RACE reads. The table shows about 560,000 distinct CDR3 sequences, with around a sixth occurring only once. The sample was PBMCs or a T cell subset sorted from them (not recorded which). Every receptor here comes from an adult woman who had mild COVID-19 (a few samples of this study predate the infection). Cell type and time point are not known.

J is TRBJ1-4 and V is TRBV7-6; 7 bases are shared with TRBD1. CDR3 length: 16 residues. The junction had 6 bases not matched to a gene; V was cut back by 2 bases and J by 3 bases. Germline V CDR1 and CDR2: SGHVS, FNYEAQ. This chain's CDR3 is CASSLQQGLANEKLFF. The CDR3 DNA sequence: TGTGCCAGCAGCTTACAACAGGGGCTAGCTAATGAAAAACTGTTTTTT.

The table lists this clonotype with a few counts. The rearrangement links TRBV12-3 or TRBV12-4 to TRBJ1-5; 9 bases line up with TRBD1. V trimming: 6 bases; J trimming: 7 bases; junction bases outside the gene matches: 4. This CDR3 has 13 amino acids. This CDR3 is CASRRQGGQPQHF. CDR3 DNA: TGTGCCAGCAGACGACAGGGGGGACAGCCCCAGCATTTT.

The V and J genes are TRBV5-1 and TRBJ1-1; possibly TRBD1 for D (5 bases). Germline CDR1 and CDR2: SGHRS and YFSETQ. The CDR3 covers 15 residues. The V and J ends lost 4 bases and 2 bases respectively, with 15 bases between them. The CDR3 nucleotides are TGCGCCAGCAGCCGGGACGGGCCTGAAAACACTGAAGCTTTCTTT. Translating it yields CASSRDGPENTEAFF.

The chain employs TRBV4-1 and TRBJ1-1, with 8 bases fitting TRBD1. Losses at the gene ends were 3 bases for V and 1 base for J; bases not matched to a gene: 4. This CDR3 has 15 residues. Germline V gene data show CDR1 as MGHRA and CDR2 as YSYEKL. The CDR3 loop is CASSHPQGGNTEAFF. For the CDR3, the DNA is TGCGCCAGCAGCCACCCACAGGGGGGGAACACTGAAGCTTTCTTT.

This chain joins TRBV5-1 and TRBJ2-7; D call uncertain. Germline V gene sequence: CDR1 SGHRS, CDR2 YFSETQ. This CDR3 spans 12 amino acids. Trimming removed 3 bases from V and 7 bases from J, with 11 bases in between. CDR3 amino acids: CASSYPLGEQYF. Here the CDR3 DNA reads TGCGCCAGCAGCTACCCGTTGGGAGAGCAGTACTTC.

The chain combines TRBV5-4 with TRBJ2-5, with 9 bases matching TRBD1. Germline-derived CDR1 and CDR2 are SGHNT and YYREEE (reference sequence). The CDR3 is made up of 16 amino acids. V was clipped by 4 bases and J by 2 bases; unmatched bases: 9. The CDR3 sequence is CASSAAPGTGQETQYF. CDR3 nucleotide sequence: TGTGCCAGCAGCGCAGCACCGGGGACAGGGCAAGAGACCCAGTACTTC.

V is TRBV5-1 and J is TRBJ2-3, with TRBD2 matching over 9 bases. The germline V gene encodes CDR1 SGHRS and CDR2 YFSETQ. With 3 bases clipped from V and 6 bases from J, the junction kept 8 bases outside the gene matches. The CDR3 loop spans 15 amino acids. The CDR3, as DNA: TGCGCCAGCAGCTCTAGCGGGGCGGCCGGTGATACGCAGTATTTT. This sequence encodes CASSSSGAAGDTQYF.

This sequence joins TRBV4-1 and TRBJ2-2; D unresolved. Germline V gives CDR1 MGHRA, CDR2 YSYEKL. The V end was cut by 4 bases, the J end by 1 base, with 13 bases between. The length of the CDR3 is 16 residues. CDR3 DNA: TGCGCCAGCAGCCGGGCCCAGGTTAGGAACACCGGGGAGCTGTTTTTT. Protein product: CASSRAQVRNTGELFF.

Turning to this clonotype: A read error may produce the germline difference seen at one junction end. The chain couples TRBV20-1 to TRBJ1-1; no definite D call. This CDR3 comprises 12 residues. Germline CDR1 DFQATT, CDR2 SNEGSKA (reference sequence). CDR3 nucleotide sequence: TGCAGTTCTAGAGACGGCAGGACTGAAGCTTTCTTT. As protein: CSSRDGRTEAFF.

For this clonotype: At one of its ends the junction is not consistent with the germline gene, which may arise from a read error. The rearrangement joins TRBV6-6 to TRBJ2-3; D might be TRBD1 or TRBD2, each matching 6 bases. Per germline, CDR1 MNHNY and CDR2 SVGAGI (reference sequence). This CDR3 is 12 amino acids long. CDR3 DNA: TGTGCCAGCGGGGGGTGGACAGTTACGCAGTATTTT. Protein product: CASGGWTVTQYF.

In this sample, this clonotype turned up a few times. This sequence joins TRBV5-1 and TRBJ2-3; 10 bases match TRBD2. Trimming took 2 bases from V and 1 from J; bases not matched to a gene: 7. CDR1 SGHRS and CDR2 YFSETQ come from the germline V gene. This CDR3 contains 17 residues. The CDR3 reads CASSFLDGTSGTDTQYF. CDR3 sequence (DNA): TGCGCCAGCAGCTTCCTCGACGGGACTAGCGGCACAGATACGCAGTATTTT.

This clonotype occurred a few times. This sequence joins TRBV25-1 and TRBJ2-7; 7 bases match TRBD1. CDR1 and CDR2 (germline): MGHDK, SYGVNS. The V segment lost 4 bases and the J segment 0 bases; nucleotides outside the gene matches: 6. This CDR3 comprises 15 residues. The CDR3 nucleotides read TGTGCCAGCAGTGCCCGGGACAGTAGCTCCTACGAGCAGTACTTC. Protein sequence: CASSARDSSSYEQYF.

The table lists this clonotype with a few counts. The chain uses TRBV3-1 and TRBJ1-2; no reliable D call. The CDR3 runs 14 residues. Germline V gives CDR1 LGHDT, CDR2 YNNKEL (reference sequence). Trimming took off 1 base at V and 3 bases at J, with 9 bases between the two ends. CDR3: CASSQGVQHYGYTF. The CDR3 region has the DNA TGTGCCAGCAGCCAAGGGGTACAGCACTATGGCTACACCTTC.